The rows below give T cell receptor beta chains drawn from one sample of a study of T cell responses to AZD1222 COVID-19 vaccine. Libraries were prepared by immunoSEQ multiplex PCR; TCRdb keeps only in-frame clonotypes and omits some of them. Of around 78,000 clones detected, around nine tenths appear once; the ten largest clones hold under 5%. This material consisted of peripheral blood, taken on day 0 of AZD1222 vaccination. Receptor source: an adult in good health. CDR3s include the opening cysteine and the closing phenylalanine or tryptophan. Fields, in order: V gene, J gene, CDR3 protein.

v_gene: TRBV19
j_gene: TRBJ2-2
CDR3aa: CASITVGGTGELFF

v_gene: TRBV11-2
j_gene: TRBJ2-1
CDR3aa: CASGGTASYNEQFF

v_gene: TRBV5-6
j_gene: TRBJ1-1
CDR3aa: CASSRLSRRTEAFF

v_gene: TRBV7-9
j_gene: TRBJ1-1
CDR3aa: CASSVSTGDDEAFF

v_gene: TRBV7-8
j_gene: TRBJ2-7
CDR3aa: CASSPAGLAYEQYF

v_gene: TRBV9
j_gene: TRBJ1-1
CDR3aa: CASSVETRMNTEAFF

v_gene: TRBV2
j_gene: TRBJ1-1
CDR3aa: CASSGQGALSTEAFF

v_gene: TRBV9
j_gene: TRBJ1-1
CDR3aa: CASSVLSADTEAFF

v_gene: TRBV5-6
j_gene: TRBJ2-7
CDR3aa: CASSLGQGGTYEQYF

v_gene: TRBV7-8
j_gene: TRBJ1-1
CDR3aa: CASSLLGRATEAFF

v_gene: TRBV18
j_gene: TRBJ1-6
CDR3aa: CASSPSRMGRTGGESPLHF

v_gene: TRBV7-8
j_gene: TRBJ1-1
CDR3aa: CASSLIFRRASPGNTEAFF

v_gene: TRBV2
j_gene: TRBJ2-7
CDR3aa: CASSRERGEQYF

v_gene: TRBV14
j_gene: TRBJ1-1
CDR3aa: CASSQFAEAFF

v_gene: TRBV5-1
j_gene: TRBJ2-3
CDR3aa: CASSPTSTATQYF

v_gene: TRBV18
j_gene: TRBJ1-2
CDR3aa: CASSLSRQGGSAYGYTF

v_gene: TRBV11-2
j_gene: TRBJ2-7
CDR3aa: CASSLSAGAFYEQYF

v_gene: TRBV2
j_gene: TRBJ2-7
CDR3aa: CASSAMGQLSYEQYF

v_gene: TRBV29-1
j_gene: TRBJ1-1
CDR3aa: CSVKEGGTEAFF

v_gene: TRBV11-1
j_gene: TRBJ1-4
CDR3aa: CASGRAENEKLFF

v_gene: TRBV5-6
j_gene: TRBJ1-3
CDR3aa: CASSLDYSGNTIYF

v_gene: TRBV4-3
j_gene: TRBJ1-5
CDR3aa: CASSQTHRVSGQPQHF

v_gene: TRBV18
j_gene: TRBJ2-7
CDR3aa: CASSPGTGSYEQYF

v_gene: TRBV12-3/TRBV12-4
j_gene: TRBJ1-2
CDR3aa: CASSFRQVGSYTF

v_gene: TRBV5-5
j_gene: TRBJ1-5
CDR3aa: CASSMDSALQPQHF

v_gene: TRBV3-1/TRBV3-2
j_gene: TRBJ2-3
CDR3aa: CASREMLADTQYF

v_gene: TRBV2
j_gene: TRBJ2-4
CDR3aa: CASNGPPENIQYF

v_gene: TRBV4-2
j_gene: TRBJ1-3
CDR3aa: CASSQGVQGAGGNTIYF

v_gene: TRBV6-1
j_gene: TRBJ1-1
CDR3aa: CASSEMRQGVGSTEAFF

v_gene: TRBV29-1
j_gene: TRBJ1-1
CDR3aa: CSVERGGGTEAFF

v_gene: TRBV5-1
j_gene: TRBJ1-6
CDR3aa: CASSFRVPNSPLHF

v_gene: TRBV15
j_gene: TRBJ1-2
CDR3aa: CATSRGVRQREGYTF

v_gene: TRBV3-1/TRBV3-2
j_gene: TRBJ2-1
CDR3aa: CASSQASDEQFF

v_gene: TRBV9
j_gene: TRBJ2-2
CDR3aa: CASSFQGGGTGELFF

v_gene: TRBV11-1
j_gene: TRBJ2-3
CDR3aa: CASSQARTGATDTQYF

v_gene: TRBV5-1
j_gene: TRBJ2-2
CDR3aa: CASSRDGNTGELFF

v_gene: TRBV7-2
j_gene: TRBJ1-4
CDR3aa: CASSLMTEKLFF

v_gene: TRBV7-6
j_gene: TRBJ2-7
CDR3aa: CASSPGLAGGGEQYF

v_gene: TRBV11-2
j_gene: TRBJ1-2
CDR3aa: CASSQTGYYGYTF

v_gene: TRBV2
j_gene: TRBJ2-3
CDR3aa: CASTGDTQYF

v_gene: TRBV13
j_gene: TRBJ2-3
CDR3aa: CASSPAGTRTDTQYF

v_gene: TRBV2
j_gene: TRBJ2-1
CDR3aa: CASSGGSGRGGLQNEQFF

v_gene: TRBV28
j_gene: TRBJ1-5
CDR3aa: CASSQISGTGNQPQHF

v_gene: TRBV12-3/TRBV12-4
j_gene: TRBJ2-1
CDR3aa: CASSLRELNEQFF

v_gene: TRBV4-1
j_gene: TRBJ2-1
CDR3aa: CASSRWGFEQFF

v_gene: TRBV28
j_gene: TRBJ1-2
CDR3aa: CASSLAQGVDGYTF